The rows below give T cell receptor beta chains drawn from one sample of a study of metastatic and nonmetastatic thyroid tumors. TCRdb reanalyzed the PCR reads with MiXCR. The sample lists about 4,100 clones, around a third occurring once. Sequenced sample: adjacent normal tissue. Source of these receptors: a male donor with papillary thyroid cancer or a benign thyroid nodule (not recorded which). Some clones in this sample may be carry-over from other donors' samples. Each CDR3 is given with its conserved first and last residue. The D gene is left open where the match is weak. A clone size is listed for some rows: how often the clone was seen (once, few, many), or a class if it is expanded.

clone_size d_call cdr3_length j_call v_call cdr3_aa cdr3_nt
medium-sized TRBD1 16 TRBJ1-5 TRBV12-5 CASGVWTGPRNQPQHF TGTGCTAGTGGTGTCTGGACAGGGCCGCGCAACCAGCCCCAGCATTTT
medium-sized - 13 TRBJ1-1 TRBV7-8 CASSPIGGAEAFF TGTGCCAGCAGCCCAATCGGGGGGGCTGAAGCTTTCTTT
once - 15 TRBJ1-6 TRBV20-1 CSARELQGNNSPLHF TGCAGTGCTAGAGAACTACAGGGTAATAATTCACCCCTCCACTTT
- TRBD1 13 TRBJ2-7 TRBV7-6 CASSPRQGREQYF TGTGCCAGCAGCCCCAGACAGGGTCGAGAGCAGTACTTC
once - 13 TRBJ1-1 TRBV6-5 CASSYREGTEAFF TGTGCCAGCAGTTACAGGGAGGGCACTGAAGCTTTCTTT
- - 14 TRBJ2-3 TRBV7-3 CASSPGPHTDTQYF TGTGCCAGCAGTCCAGGGCCCCACACGGATACGCAGTATTTT
- - 15 TRBJ2-6 TRBV5-1 CASSPDRPGANVLTF TGCGCCAGCAGCCCCGACAGACCTGGGGCCAACGTCCTGACTTTC
medium-sized TRBD1 15 TRBJ1-6 TRBV18 CASSPGGTGPSPLHF TGTGCCAGCTCACCTGGTGGGACAGGACCTTCACCCCTCCACTTT
- TRBD1 16 TRBJ2-3 TRBV7-3 CASSLQQGARSDTQYF TGTGCCAGCAGCCTCCAACAGGGGGCGAGGTCCGATACGCAGTATTTT
- - 13 TRBJ2-7 TRBV2 CASGQNRGGEQYF TGTGCCAGCGGACAAAATCGAGGCGGCGAGCAGTACTTC
- - 14 TRBJ2-7 TRBV19 CASSISAGFYEQYF TGTGCCAGTAGTATTAGTGCAGGCTTCTACGAGCAGTACTTC